The present T cell receptor (beta chain) was sequenced within a study of cytomegalovirus exposure and HLA in healthy donors. The PCR had 60 Vbeta and 13 Jbeta primers. Sequenced by immunoSEQ multiplex PCR; TCRdb stores in-frame clones only, minus some. The table shows under 200,000 clones, with about 63% occurring only once. Germline V gives CDR1 MDHEN, CDR2 SYDVKM. CDR3 length: 16 residues. The V gene end was trimmed by 6 bases and the J gene end by 2 bases; junction bases not matched to a gene: 9. Sequenced: PBMCs. The chain combines TRBV28 with TRBJ2-7, with 11 bases lining up with TRBD1. The source is a middle-aged woman in good health and CMV-seropositive. The DNA for the CDR3 is TGTGCCAGCAGCCTACCCCCGGGACAGGGGGCCTACGAGCAGTACTTC. This gives the protein CASSLPPGQGAYEQYF.